The 8 T cell receptor beta chains below were found in one sample sequenced in a study of T-cell memory formation after mild COVID-19. TCRdb independently ran MiXCR on the 5' RACE reads; one entry per CDR3 protein. The table has roughly 400,000 distinct CDR3 sequences, roughly 15% seen once. Material: PBMCs or a T cell subset sorted from them (not recorded which). These receptor sequences come from a man aged 18 to 30 who had mild COVID-19 (a few samples of this study predate the infection). Cell type and time point are not known.

This clonotype was detected a few times. The gene calls are TRBV6-2 or TRBV6-3 and TRBJ2-2; maybe TRBD2 (6 bases). The CDR3 runs to 14 residues. Per germline, CDR1 MNHEY and CDR2 SVGEGT. Trimming stripped 7 bases from V and 4 bases from J, with 13 bases between. CDR3 protein: CASKRTILTGELFF. CDR3 bases: TGTGCCAGCAAAAGGACTATTCTCACCGGGGAGCTGTTTTTT.

The chain has TRBV7-9 and TRBJ2-7; 13 bases align to TRBD2. V trimming: 8 bases; J trimming: 2 bases; junction bases outside the gene matches: 3. In germline, CDR1 is SEHNR, CDR2 FQNEAQ (reference sequence). The CDR3 contains 14 residues. DNA for the CDR3: TGTGCCAGCGGGACTAGCGGGAACGCCTACGAGCAGTACTTC. Translation: CASGTSGNAYEQYF.

The sample holds a few counts of this clonotype. The chain uses TRBV6-2 or TRBV6-3 and TRBJ2-3; 9 positions match TRBD2. This CDR3 contains 15 residues. J lost 2 bases, V lost 5 bases, and 5 bases had no gene match. Germline CDR1 reads MNHEY; CDR2 reads SVGEGT. CDR3 amino acids: CASSRLAGNTDTQYF. The DNA for the CDR3 is TGTGCCAGCAGTAGGCTAGCGGGGAACACAGATACGCAGTATTTT.

The V and J genes are TRBV4-2 and TRBJ1-1; tentative D call: TRBD1 (5 bases). V shed 0 bases and J shed 2 bases, with 10 bases lying between them. Germline V lookup: CDR1 LGHNA, CDR2 YNFKEQ. The CDR3 sequence is 15 residues long. The chain's CDR3 is CASSQEGGVNTEAFF. In DNA, the CDR3 is TGTGCCAGCAGCCAAGAGGGGGGGGTCAACACTGAAGCTTTCTTT.

In its sample, this clonotype was seen a few times. The chain has TRBV5-1 and TRBJ2-3, with 8 bases aligning to TRBD2. The CDR3 contains 16 residues. In germline, CDR1 is SGHRS, CDR2 YFSETQ. After removal of 1 base from V and 0 bases from J, the junction contained 4 bases not matched to a gene. In DNA, the CDR3 is TGCGCCAGCAGCTTGAGGGAGCGGGGGAGCACAGATACGCAGTATTTT. Translation: CASSLRERGSTDTQYF.

V is TRBV7-3 and J is TRBJ2-7; 7 bases line up with TRBD2. Trimming cost V 4 bases and J 0 bases; bases outside gene matches: 9. From germline, CDR1 is SGHTA and CDR2 FQGTGA. This CDR3 contains 16 residues. CDR3 nucleotides: TGTGCCAGCAGCTCCGAGATAGCGGGCAGCTCCTACGAGCAGTACTTC. Its protein product is CASSSEIAGSSYEQYF.

This clonotype showed up just a few times. The chain uses TRBV4-1 and TRBJ2-2, with D tentatively TRBD1 (5 bases). This CDR3 comprises 18 residues. Germline CDR1 MGHRA, CDR2 YSYEKL. Trimming took 0 bases from V and 4 from J, leaving 18 bases between them. CDR3 residues: CASSQDALGHQPTGELFF. The CDR3 region has the DNA TGCGCCAGCAGCCAAGATGCTCTAGGACATCAACCCACCGGGGAGCTGTTTTTT.

Ten or more counts support this clonotype. This sequence joins TRBV7-8 and TRBJ2-7; 9 bases line up with TRBD1. The CDR3 sequence is 16 residues long. Germline V gene lookup returns CDR1 SGHVS and CDR2 FQNEAQ. With V trimmed by 0 bases and J by 3 bases, 6 bases remained unmatched. This CDR3 is CASSLALETGGYEQYF. In nucleotides, the CDR3 is TGTGCCAGCAGCTTAGCGCTGGAGACAGGGGGCTACGAGCAGTACTTC.